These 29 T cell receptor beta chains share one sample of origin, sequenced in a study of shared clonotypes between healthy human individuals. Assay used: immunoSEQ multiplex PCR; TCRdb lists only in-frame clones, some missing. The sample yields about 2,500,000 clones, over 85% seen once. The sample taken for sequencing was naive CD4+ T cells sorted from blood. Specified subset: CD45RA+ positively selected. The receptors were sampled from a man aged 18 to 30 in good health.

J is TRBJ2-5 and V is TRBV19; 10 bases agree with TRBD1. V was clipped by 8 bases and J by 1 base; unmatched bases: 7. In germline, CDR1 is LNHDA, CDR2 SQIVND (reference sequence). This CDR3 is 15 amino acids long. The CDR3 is CASAGQGGTQETQYF. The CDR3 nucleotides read TGTGCCAGTGCCGGACAGGGGGGAACCCAAGAGACCCAGTACTTC.

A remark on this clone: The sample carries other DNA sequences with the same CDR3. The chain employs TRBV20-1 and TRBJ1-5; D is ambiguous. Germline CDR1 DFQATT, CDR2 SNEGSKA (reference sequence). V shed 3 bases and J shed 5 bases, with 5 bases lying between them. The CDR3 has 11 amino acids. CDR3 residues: CSASLDQPQHF. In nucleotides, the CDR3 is TGCAGTGCTAGTCTAGATCAGCCCCAGCATTTT.

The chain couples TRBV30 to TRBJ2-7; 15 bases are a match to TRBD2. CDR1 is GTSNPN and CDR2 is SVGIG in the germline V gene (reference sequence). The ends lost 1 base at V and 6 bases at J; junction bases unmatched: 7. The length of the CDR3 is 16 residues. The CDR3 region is CAWSGQWTSGRAEQYF. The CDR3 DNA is TGTGCCTGGAGTGGACAGTGGACTAGCGGGAGGGCCGAGCAGTACTTC.

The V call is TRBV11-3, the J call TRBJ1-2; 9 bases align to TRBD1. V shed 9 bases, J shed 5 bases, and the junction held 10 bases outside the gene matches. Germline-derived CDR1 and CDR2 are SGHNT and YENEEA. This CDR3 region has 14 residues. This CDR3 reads CASPNRGQGYGYTF. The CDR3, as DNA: TGTGCCAGTCCCAACAGGGGGCAGGGGTATGGCTACACCTTC.

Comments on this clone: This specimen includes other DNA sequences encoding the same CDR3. The CDR3 region is CASSELYGYTF. The CDR3 nucleotides are TGTGCCAGCAGTGAATTATATGGCTACACCTTC. The V and J genes are TRBV2 and TRBJ1-2; the D is unclear. The CDR3 consists of 11 residues. V lost 2 bases and J lost 5, with 3 bases in between. CDR1 SNHLY and CDR2 FYNNEI come from the germline V gene.

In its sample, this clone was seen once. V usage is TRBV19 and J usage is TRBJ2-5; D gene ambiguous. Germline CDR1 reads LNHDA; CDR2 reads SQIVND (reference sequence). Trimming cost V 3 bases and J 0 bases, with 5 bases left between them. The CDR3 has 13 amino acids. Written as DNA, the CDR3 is TGTGCCAGTAGTATCTCGTACCAAGAGACCCAGTACTTC. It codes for CASSISYQETQYF.

CDR3 coding DNA: TGTGCCAGTAGAGCTCAGAGTTCCTATAATTCACCCCTCCACTTT. Amino acids: CASRAQSSYNSPLHF. This rearrangement joins TRBV19 to TRBJ1-6; no clear D gene. V lost 6 bases and J lost 1, with 10 bases in between. Germline V lookup: CDR1 LNHDA, CDR2 SQIVND (reference sequence). The CDR3 runs to 15 residues.

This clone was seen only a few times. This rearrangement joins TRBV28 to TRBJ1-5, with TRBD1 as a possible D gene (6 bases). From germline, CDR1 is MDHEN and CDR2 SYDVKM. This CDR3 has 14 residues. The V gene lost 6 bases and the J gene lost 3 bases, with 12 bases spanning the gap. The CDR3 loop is CASRQQGPNQPQHF. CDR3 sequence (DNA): TGTGCCAGCAGGCAACAGGGACCCAATCAGCCCCAGCATTTT.

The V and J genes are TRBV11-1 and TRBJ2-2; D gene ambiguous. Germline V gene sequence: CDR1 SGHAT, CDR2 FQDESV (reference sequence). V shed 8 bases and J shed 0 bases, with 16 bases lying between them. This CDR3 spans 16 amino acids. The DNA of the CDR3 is TGTGCCAGCGGAGAGCATTTCGGACCGAACACCGGGGAGCTGTTTTTT. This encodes CASGEHFGPNTGELFF.

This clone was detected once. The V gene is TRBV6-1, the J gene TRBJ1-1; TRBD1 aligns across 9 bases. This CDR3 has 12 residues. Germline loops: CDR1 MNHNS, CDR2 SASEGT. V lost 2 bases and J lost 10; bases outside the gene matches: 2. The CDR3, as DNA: TGTGCCAGCAGTGAATGGGACAGGGTAGCTTTCTTT. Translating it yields CASSEWDRVAFF.

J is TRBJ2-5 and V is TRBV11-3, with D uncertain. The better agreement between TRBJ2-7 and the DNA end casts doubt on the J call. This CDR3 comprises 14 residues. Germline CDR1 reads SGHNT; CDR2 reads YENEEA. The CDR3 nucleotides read TGTGCCAGCAGCCCGTGGGTACCAGCTATCGAGCAGTACTTC. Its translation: CASSPWVPAIEQYF.

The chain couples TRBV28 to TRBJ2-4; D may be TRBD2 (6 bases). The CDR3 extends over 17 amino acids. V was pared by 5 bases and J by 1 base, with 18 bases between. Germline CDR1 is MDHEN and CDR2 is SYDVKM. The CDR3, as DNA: TGTGCCAGCAGTGGGAGGATTGGAGGCCTGGCCAAAAACATTCAGTACTTC. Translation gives CASSGRIGGLAKNIQYF.

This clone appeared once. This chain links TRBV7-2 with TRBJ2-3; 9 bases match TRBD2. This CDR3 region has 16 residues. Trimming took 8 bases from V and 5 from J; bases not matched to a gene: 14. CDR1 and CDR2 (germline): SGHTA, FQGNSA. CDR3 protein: CASAPRSREGLDTQYF. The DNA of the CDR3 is TGTGCCAGCGCCCCGAGGTCGCGGGAGGGCCTAGATACGCAGTATTTT.

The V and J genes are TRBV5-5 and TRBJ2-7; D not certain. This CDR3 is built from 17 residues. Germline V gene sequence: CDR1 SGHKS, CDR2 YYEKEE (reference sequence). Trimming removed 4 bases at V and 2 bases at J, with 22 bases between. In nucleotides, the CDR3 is TGTGCCAGCAGCCGAACGTTTGTGGGAAGCGAAACCTACGAGCAGTACTTC. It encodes CASSRTFVGSETYEQYF. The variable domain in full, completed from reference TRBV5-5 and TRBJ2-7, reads DAGVTQSPTHLIKTRGQQVTLRCSPISGHKSVSWYQQVLGQGPQFIFQYYEKEERGRGNFPDRFSARQFPNYSSELNVNALLLGDSALYLCASSRTFVGSETYEQYFGPGTRLTVT.

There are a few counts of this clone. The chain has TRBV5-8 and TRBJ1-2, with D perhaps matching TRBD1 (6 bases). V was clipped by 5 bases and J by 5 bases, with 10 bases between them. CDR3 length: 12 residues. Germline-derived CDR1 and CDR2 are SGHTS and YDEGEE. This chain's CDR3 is CASRWTDYGYTF. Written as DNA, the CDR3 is TGTGCCAGCAGATGGACAGATTATGGCTACACCTTC.

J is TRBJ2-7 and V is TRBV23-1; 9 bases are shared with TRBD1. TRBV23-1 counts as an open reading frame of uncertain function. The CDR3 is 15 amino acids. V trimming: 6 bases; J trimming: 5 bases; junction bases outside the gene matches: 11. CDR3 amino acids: CASSGLQGAVDEQYF. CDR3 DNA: TGCGCCAGCAGCGGGCTACAGGGGGCAGTGGACGAGCAGTACTTC.

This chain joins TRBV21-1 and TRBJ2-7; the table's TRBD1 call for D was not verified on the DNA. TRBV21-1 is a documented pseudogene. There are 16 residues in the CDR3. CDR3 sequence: CASSRNGQGAVYEQYF. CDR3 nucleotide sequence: TGTGCCAGCAGCAGAAACGGACAGGGGGCTGTGTACGAGCAGTACTTC.

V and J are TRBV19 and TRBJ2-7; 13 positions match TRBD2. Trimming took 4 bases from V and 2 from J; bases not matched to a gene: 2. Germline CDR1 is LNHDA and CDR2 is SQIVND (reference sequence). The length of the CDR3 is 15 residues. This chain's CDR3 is CASSNGLAGAYEQYF. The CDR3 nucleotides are TGTGCCAGTAGTAATGGACTAGCGGGGGCCTACGAGCAGTACTTC.

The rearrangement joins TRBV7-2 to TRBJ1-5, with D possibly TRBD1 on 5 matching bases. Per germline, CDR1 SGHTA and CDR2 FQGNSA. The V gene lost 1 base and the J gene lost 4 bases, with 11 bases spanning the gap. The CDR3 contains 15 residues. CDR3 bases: TGTGCCAGCAGCTTAGACGGGGGGAGTAATCAGCCCCAGCATTTT. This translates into CASSLDGGSNQPQHF.

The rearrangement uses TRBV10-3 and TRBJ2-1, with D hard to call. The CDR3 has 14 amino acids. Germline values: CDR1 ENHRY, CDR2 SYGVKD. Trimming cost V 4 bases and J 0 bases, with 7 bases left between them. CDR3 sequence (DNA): TGTGCCATCAGTGCCTACAGCTCCTACAATGAGCAGTTCTTC. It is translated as CAISAYSSYNEQFF.

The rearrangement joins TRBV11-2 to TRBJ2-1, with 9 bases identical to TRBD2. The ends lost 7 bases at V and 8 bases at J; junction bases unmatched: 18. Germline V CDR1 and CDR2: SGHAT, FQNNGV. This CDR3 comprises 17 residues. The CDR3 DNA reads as TGTGCCAGCACCCCGAATCAGGGCGGGGGGGCGTTGGATGAGCAGTTCTTC. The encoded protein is CASTPNQGGGALDEQFF.

The CDR3 sequence is CASSVVWGGFNEQFF. The CDR3 DNA follows: TGTGCCAGCAGCGTAGTTTGGGGGGGATTTAATGAGCAGTTCTTC. The gene calls are TRBV9 and TRBJ2-1; 7 nucleotides align to TRBD2. This CDR3 comprises 15 residues. The V gene end was trimmed by 0 bases and the J gene end by 7 bases; junction bases not matched to a gene: 7. Germline V gene lookup returns CDR1 SGDLS and CDR2 YYNGEE.

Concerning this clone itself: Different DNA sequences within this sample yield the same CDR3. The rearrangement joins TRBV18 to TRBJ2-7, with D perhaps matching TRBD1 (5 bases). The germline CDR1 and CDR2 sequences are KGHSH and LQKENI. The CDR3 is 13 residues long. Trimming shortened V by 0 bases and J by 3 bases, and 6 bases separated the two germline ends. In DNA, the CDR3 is TGTGCCAGCTCACCACCAGGACACTACGAGCAGTACTTC. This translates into CASSPPGHYEQYF.

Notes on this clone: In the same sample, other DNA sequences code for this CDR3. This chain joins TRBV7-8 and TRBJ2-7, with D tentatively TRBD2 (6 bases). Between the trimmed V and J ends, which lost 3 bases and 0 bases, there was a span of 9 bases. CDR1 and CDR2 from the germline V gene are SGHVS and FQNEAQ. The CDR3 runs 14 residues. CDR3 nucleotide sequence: TGTGCCAGCAGCTTGGCGGGACTCTCCTACGAGCAGTACTTC. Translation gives CASSLAGLSYEQYF.

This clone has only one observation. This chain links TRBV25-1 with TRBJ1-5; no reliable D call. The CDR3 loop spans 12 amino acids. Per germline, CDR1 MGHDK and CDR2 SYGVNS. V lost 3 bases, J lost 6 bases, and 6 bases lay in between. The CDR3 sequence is CASSDGSQPQHF. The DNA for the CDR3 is TGTGCCAGCAGTGACGGGAGTCAGCCCCAGCATTTT.

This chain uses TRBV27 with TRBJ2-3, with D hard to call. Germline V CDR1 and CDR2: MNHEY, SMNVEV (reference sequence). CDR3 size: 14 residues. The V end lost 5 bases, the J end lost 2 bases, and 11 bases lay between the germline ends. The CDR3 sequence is CASSRVDYTDTQYF. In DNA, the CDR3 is TGTGCCAGCAGTCGGGTGGATTACACAGATACGCAGTATTTT.

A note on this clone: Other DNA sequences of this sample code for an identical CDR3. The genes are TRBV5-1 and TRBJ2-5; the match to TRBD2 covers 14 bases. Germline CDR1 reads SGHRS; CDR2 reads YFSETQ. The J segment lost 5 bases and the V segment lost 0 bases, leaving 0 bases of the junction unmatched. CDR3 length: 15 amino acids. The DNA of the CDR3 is TGCGCCAGCAGCTTGGGACTAGCGGGAGGGGAGACCCAGTACTTC. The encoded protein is CASSLGLAGGETQYF.

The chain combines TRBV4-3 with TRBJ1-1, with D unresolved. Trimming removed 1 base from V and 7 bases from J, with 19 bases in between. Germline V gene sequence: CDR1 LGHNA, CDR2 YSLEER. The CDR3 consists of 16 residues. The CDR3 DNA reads TGCGCCAGCAGCCAAGGAAGGACGTCGGGTCGAGGTGAAGCTTTCTTT. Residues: CASSQGRTSGRGEAFF.

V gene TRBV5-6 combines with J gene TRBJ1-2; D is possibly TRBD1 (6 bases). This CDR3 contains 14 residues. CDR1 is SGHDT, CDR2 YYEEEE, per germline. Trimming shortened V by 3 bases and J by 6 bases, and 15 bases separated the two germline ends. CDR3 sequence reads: CASSSPTGGNGYTF. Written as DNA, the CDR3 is TGTGCCAGCAGCTCTCCGACAGGTGGTAATGGCTACACCTTC.